Included here is one T cell receptor beta chain sequence, with context. The CDR3 extends over 16 amino acids. CDR1 and CDR2 from the germline V gene are DFQATT and SNEGSKA (reference sequence). V was clipped by 3 bases and J by 2 bases; unmatched bases: 8. Sequencing was performed with immunoSEQ multiplex PCR; in TCRdb, only in-frame clones are kept and a portion is missing. Here the sample spans 400,000 to 450,000 clones, roughly 90% being singletons. These data belong to a study of control samples from healthy donors and cancer patients. The sample was PBMCs. The chain is built from TRBV20-1 and TRBJ1-4; TRBD1 matches at 8 bases. This clonotype originated in a man aged 35-49 years with head and neck cancer. CDR3 protein: CSASSRDRNTNEKLFF. The CDR3 DNA follows: TGCAGTGCTAGTTCCCGGGACAGGAATACTAATGAAAAACTGTTTTTT.